These 7 T cell receptor beta chains were sequenced from one sample in a study of CD8+CD57+ T cells in acquired aplastic anemia. The template for TCR beta VDJ and CDR3 sequence profiling was genomic DNA. TCRdb analysed the reads with MiXCR anew, one entry per CDR3 protein. This sample yields approximately 160,000 distinct CDR3 sequences, of which around half are seen a single time; 3.2% belongs to the top ten. For sequencing, patients were chosen who had shown expansion of CD8+CD57+ cells by flow cytometry. Input material: sorted CD4+, CD8+, or CD8+CD57+ T cells (not recorded which) from PBMCs. All receptors come from a human donor with aplastic anemia.

This clonotype was recorded a few times. The chain joins TRBV7-8 to TRBJ1-2, with D perhaps matching TRBD1 (6 bases). The CDR3 is 14 residues long. From germline, CDR1 is SGHVS and CDR2 FQNEAQ. V lost 6 bases and J lost 6, with 17 bases in between. The CDR3 region has the DNA TGTGCCAGCAGTCCTGGTCGGGGGGCGAATGGCTACACCTTC. Amino acid sequence: CASSPGRGANGYTF.

The J gene is TRBJ1-2, the V gene TRBV24-1, with unresolved D. V was pared by 3 bases and J by 0 bases, with 4 bases between. CDR1 and CDR2 from the germline V gene are KGHDR and SFDVKD. CDR3 length: 13 residues. The CDR3 protein is CATSDPPNYGYTF. The CDR3 DNA sequence: TGTGCCACCAGTGATCCACCTAACTATGGCTACACCTTC.

This clonotype was counted once. The chain has TRBV20-1 and TRBJ2-5, with D possibly being TRBD2 (6 bases). Looked up from germline, CDR1 is DFQATT and CDR2 is SNEGSKA (reference sequence). V was pared by 3 bases and J by 7 bases, with 12 bases between. CDR3 length: 12 amino acids. The CDR3 loop is CSASRTIGTQYF. CDR3 coding DNA: TGCAGTGCTAGCAGGACTATCGGGACCCAGTACTTC.

The chain combines TRBV5-5 with TRBJ1-2; perhaps TRBD1 as D (5 bases). The V gene's germline CDR1 is SGHKS and CDR2 YYEKEE (reference sequence). This CDR3 spans 14 amino acids. The V gene lost 4 bases and the J gene lost 5 bases, with 15 bases spanning the gap. The CDR3 spells CASSPIAGGYGYTF. In nucleotides, the CDR3 is TGTGCCAGCAGCCCTATAGCGGGGGGGTATGGCTACACCTTC.

The CDR3 nucleotides are TGTGCCAGCAGCCGATCGGGGTCGAACACCGGGGAGCTGTTTTTT. Translating gives CASSRSGSNTGELFF. The rearrangement uses TRBV5-4 and TRBJ2-2; a possible D gene is TRBD2 (5 bases). The CDR3 is made up of 15 amino acids. The V and J ends lost 4 bases and 0 bases respectively, with 10 bases between them. The germline CDR1 and CDR2 sequences are SGHNT and YYREEE (reference sequence).

This clonotype was counted a few times. This chain connects TRBV29-1 to TRBJ2-3; D gene ambiguous. V was pared by 8 bases and J by 2 bases, with 14 bases between. From germline, CDR1 is SQVTM and CDR2 ANQGSEA. The CDR3 covers 13 residues. The DNA of the CDR3 is TGCAGCATGGTCCCCCCACACACAGATACGCAGTATTTT. Translated, it gives CSMVPPHTDTQYF.

This clonotype was counted only a few times. The chain employs TRBV5-4 and TRBJ2-5; D may match TRBD1 or TRBD2 (6 bases each). V shed 5 bases and J shed 3 bases, with 11 bases lying between them. From germline, CDR1 is SGHNT and CDR2 YYREEE (reference sequence). The CDR3 has 13 residues. CDR3 protein: CASSWGAEETQYF. CDR3 bases: TGTGCCAGCAGTTGGGGGGCTGAAGAGACCCAGTACTTC.